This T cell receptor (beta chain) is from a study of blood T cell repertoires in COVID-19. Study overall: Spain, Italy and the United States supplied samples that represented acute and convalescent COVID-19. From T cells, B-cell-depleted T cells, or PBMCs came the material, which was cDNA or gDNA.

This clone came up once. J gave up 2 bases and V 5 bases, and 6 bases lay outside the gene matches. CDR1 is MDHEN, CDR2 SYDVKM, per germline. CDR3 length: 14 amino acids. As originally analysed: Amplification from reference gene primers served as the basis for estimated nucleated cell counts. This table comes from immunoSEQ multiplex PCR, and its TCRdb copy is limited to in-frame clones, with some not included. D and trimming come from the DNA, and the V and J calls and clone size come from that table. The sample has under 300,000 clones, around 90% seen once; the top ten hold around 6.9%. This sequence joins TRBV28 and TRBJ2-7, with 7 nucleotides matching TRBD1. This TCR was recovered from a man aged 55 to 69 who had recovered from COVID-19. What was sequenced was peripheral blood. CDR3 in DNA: TGTGCCAGCAGTACGCGACAGGGAACCTACGAGCAGTACGTC. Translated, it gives CASSTRQGTYEQYV.